These 17 T cell receptor beta chains share one sample of origin, sequenced in a study of blood T cell repertoires in COVID-19. Assay: immunoSEQ multiplex PCR; the TCRdb copy retains only in-frame clones and omits some. The repertoire holds roughly 150,000 clones, with roughly 83% as singletons. Sequencing was performed on PBMCs or T cells enriched from blood (not recorded which). The receptors stem from a man aged 70 or older who had been exposed to COVID-19.

The rearrangement joins TRBV11-2 to TRBJ2-7; TRBD2 agrees at 8 bases. V shed 1 base, J shed 5 bases, and the junction held 7 bases outside the gene matches. The CDR3 extends over 15 amino acids. CDR1 is SGHAT, CDR2 FQNNGV, per germline. Here the CDR3 DNA reads TGTGCCAGCAGCTTAGTGCGAGCGGGAGTAGACGAGCAGTACTTC. This encodes CASSLVRAGVDEQYF.

The chain recombines TRBV7-9 with TRBJ1-1; D unresolved. Germline V gene data show CDR1 as SEHNR and CDR2 as FQNEAQ (reference sequence). This CDR3 is built from 13 residues. Trimming took 1 base from V and 1 from J, leaving 4 bases between them. CDR3 sequence (DNA): TGTGCCAGCAGCTTAGGGCAGAACACTGAAGCTTTCTTT. Translated, it gives CASSLGQNTEAFF.

The chain employs TRBV3-1 (or the pseudogene TRBV3-2) and TRBJ1-2; 8 bases map to TRBD1. Trimming took 3 bases from V and 4 from J; bases not matched to a gene: 10. The length of the CDR3 is 16 residues. Germline loops: CDR1 LGHDT, CDR2 YNNKEL (reference sequence). In DNA form, the CDR3 reads TGTGCCAGCAGCCACCCCGTGGGGACAGGCGGCTATGGCTACACCTTC. It translates to CASSHPVGTGGYGYTF.

The chain joins TRBV5-1 to TRBJ2-3; D is possibly TRBD2 (5 bases). Germline assignment: CDR1 SGHRS and CDR2 YFSETQ. The length of the CDR3 is 13 residues. V gave up 3 bases and J gave up 0 bases, with 5 bases separating them. CDR3 amino acids: CASSWTSTDTQYF. CDR3 bases: TGCGCCAGCAGCTGGACTAGCACAGATACGCAGTATTTT.

V usage is TRBV19 and J usage is TRBJ1-2; 8 nucleotides line up with TRBD1. The CDR3 totals 15 residues. CDR1 and CDR2 (germline): LNHDA, SQIVND (reference sequence). Unmatched junction bases numbered 6, after V lost 2 bases and J lost 4 bases. The CDR3 region has the DNA TGTGCCAGTAGTATAACCGCGACAGGGGCCTATGGCTACACCTTC. This sequence encodes CASSITATGAYGYTF.

The chain combines TRBV7-9 with TRBJ1-1; no clear D. Trimming removed 2 bases at V and 2 bases at J, with 9 bases between. Germline V CDR1 and CDR2: SEHNR, FQNEAQ (reference sequence). This CDR3 spans 14 amino acids. The CDR3 DNA reads TGTGCCAGCAGCTTATTGGCCGAAAACACTGAAGCTTTCTTT. As protein: CASSLLAENTEAFF.

The chain carries TRBV7-9 and TRBJ2-1, with D maybe TRBD2 (6 bases). V was trimmed by 5 bases and J by 1 base, leaving 15 bases between them. Looked up from germline, CDR1 is SEHNR and CDR2 is FQNEAQ (reference sequence). The CDR3 runs 16 residues. The CDR3 coding sequence is TGTGCCAGCAGCCCCACCCTGGGGGGATCCTACAATGAGCAGTTCTTC. Translated: CASSPTLGGSYNEQFF.

This chain links TRBV7-2 with TRBJ1-5; D remains unclear. The germline V gene encodes CDR1 SGHTA and CDR2 FQGNSA. The CDR3 totals 14 residues. V lost 4 bases and J lost 0, with 7 bases in between. The CDR3 DNA is TGTGCCAGCAGCTCAGTTTATAGCAATCAGCCCCAGCATTTT. Protein product: CASSSVYSNQPQHF.

The chain uses TRBV7-9 and TRBJ1-4; the D is unclear. The V gene's germline CDR1 is SEHNR and CDR2 FQNEAQ (reference sequence). The CDR3 sequence is 14 residues long. V lost 4 bases and J 5 bases, leaving 11 bases between the germline ends. In nucleotides, the CDR3 is TGTGCCAGCAGCTCGCCCCACATGAATGAAAAACTGTTTTTT. This translates into CASSSPHMNEKLFF.

V gene TRBV5-6 combines with J gene TRBJ1-2; D may be TRBD1 (5 bases). Trimming cost V 4 bases and J 11 bases, with 15 bases left between them. Germline V gene sequence: CDR1 SGHDT, CDR2 YYEEEE. The CDR3 covers 12 residues. CDR3 protein: CASSPGGAGYTF. The CDR3 bases are TGTGCCAGCAGCCCGGGGGGTGCGGGTTACACCTTC.

The chain carries TRBV19 and TRBJ1-1; 8 bases match TRBD1. The V gene's germline CDR1 is LNHDA and CDR2 SQIVND (reference sequence). This CDR3 has 14 amino acids. V shed 5 bases and J 4 bases; nucleotides not matched to a gene: 6. CDR3: CASSFQTGATEAFF. Written as DNA, the CDR3 is TGTGCCAGTAGTTTCCAGACAGGGGCCACTGAAGCTTTCTTT.

The chain has TRBV7-2 and TRBJ1-3; maybe TRBD1 (6 bases). Trimming took off 4 bases at V and 4 bases at J, with 17 bases between the two ends. Germline lookup yields CDR1 SGHTA and CDR2 FQGNSA. The CDR3 has 16 amino acids. CDR3 DNA: TGTGCCAGCAGCTCCCTTCAGGGACACGCCGGAAACACCATATATTTT. It codes for CASSSLQGHAGNTIYF.

V is TRBV4-2 and J is TRBJ2-5; 7 positions match TRBD2. Germline trimming cut 0 bases from V and 0 bases from J; bases unmatched to any gene: 10. CDR3 length equals 18 residues. CDR1 LGHNA and CDR2 YNFKEQ come from the germline V gene. In nucleotides, the CDR3 is TGTGCCAGCAGCCAAGATGATTTGCGGGGGAGCTACCAAGAGACCCAGTACTTC. Residues: CASSQDDLRGSYQETQYF.

This clone was observed a few times. J is TRBJ1-1 and V is TRBV14, with a weak D call TRBD1 (6 bases). The CDR3 extends over 13 amino acids. Germline V gene sequence: CDR1 SGHDN, CDR2 FVKESK. With 4 bases removed from V and 4 bases from J, the gap between germline ends came to 10 bases. CDR3 region: CASSPGVLTEAFF. The CDR3 DNA is TGTGCCAGCAGCCCAGGGGTCCTCACTGAAGCTTTCTTT. Looking up the rest from reference TRBV14 and TRBJ1-1 gives the full variable domain: EAGVTQFPSHSVIEKGQTVTLRCDPISGHDNLYWYRRVMGKEIKFLLHFVKESKQDESGMPNNRFLAERTGGTYSTLKVQPAELEDSGVYFCASSPGVLTEAFFGQGTRLTVV.

This clone has only a few counts. The chain combines TRBV6-5 with TRBJ2-3; 11 positions agree with TRBD2. The CDR3 runs to 16 residues. Germline V gene sequence: CDR1 MNHEY, CDR2 SVGAGI. V lost 3 bases, J lost 4 bases, and 6 bases stayed unmatched. In nucleotides, the CDR3 is TGTGCCAGCAGTTATTTAGGGACTAGCGGTGCAGATACGCAGTATTTT. Translation: CASSYLGTSGADTQYF.

The J gene is TRBJ1-2, the V gene TRBV4-3, with a tentative D call TRBD1 (5 bases). V was clipped by 0 bases and J by 4 bases, with 15 bases between them. There are 16 residues in the CDR3. Germline V gene lookup returns CDR1 LGHNA and CDR2 YSLEER. The CDR3 nucleotides read TGCGCCAGCAGCCAAGATGGGGCAGGGAGGGTCTATGGCTACACCTTC. This encodes CASSQDGAGRVYGYTF.

The chain employs TRBV5-1 and TRBJ1-2; D is unclear. The CDR3 is 14 amino acids. Germline CDR1 is SGHRS and CDR2 is YFSETQ. Trimming pared 0 bases from V and 3 bases from J, leaving 9 bases between. This CDR3 reads CASSLARQDYGYTF. CDR3 DNA: TGCGCCAGCAGCTTGGCCCGGCAGGACTATGGCTACACCTTC.